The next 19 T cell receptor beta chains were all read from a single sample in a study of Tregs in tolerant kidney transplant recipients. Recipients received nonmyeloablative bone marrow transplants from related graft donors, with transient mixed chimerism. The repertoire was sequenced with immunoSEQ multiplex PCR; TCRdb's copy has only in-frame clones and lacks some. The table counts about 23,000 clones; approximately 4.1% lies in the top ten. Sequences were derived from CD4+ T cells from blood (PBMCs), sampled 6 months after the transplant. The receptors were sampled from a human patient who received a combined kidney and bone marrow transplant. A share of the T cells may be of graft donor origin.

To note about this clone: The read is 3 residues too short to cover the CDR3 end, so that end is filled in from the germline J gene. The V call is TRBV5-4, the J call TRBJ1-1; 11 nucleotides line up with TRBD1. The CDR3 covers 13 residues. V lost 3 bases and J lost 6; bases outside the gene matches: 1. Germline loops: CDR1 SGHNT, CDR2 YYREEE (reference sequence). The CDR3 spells CASSSGQGAEAFF. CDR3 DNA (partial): TGTGCCAGCAGCTCGGGACAGGGGGCTGAA.

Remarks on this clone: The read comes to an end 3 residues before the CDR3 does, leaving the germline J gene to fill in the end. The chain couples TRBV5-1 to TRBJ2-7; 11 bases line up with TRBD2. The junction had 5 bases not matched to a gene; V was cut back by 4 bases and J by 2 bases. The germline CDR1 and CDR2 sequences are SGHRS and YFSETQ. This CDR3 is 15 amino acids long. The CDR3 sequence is CASSTIAGGPYEQYF. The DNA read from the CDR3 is TGCGCCAGCAGCACAATAGCGGGAGGGCCCTACGAG.

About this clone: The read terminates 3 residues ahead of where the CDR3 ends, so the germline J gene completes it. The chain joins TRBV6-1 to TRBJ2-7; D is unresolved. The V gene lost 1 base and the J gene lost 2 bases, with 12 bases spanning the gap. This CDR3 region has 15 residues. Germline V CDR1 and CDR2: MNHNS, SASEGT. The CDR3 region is CASSEDVKHPYEQYF. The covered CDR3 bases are TGTGCCAGCAGTGAAGATGTCAAACACCCCTACGAG.

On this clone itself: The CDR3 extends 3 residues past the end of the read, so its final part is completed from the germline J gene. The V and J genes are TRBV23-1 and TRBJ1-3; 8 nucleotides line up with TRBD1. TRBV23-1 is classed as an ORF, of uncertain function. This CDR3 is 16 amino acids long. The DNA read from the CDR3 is TGCGCCAGCAGTCCTCACGGACAGGGTCGGCCTATCGCC. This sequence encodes CASSPHGQGRPIA. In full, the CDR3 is CASSPHGQGRPIAIYF.

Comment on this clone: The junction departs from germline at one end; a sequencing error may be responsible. CDR3 in amino acids: CVSSRQGYEQYF. The sequenced part of the CDR3 DNA is TGTGTCAGCTCTCGACAGGGGTACGAG. This chain connects TRBV18 to TRBJ2-7; 8 bases line up with TRBD1. From the germline J gene comes the end of the CDR3, since the read stops 3 residues before it. Germline V gene lookup returns CDR1 KGHSH and CDR2 LQKENI. There are 12 residues in the CDR3.

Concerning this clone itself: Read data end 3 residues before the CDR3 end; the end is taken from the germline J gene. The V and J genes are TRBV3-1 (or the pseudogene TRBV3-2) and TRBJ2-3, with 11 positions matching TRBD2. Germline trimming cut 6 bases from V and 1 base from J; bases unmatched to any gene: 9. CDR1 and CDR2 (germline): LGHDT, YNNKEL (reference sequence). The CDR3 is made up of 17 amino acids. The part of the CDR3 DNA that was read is TGTGCCAGCAGTGAGTATGGGACTAGCGGTCGCACAGATACG. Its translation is CASSEYGTSGRTDT. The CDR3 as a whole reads CASSEYGTSGRTDTQYF.

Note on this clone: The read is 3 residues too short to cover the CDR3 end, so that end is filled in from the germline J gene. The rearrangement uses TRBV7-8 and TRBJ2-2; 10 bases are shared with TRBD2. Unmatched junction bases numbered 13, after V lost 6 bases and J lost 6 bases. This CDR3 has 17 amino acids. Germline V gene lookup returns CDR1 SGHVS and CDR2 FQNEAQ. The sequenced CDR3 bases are TGTGCCAGCAGACGCCTGAGCGGGGGGGCCCGAGCCGGGGAG. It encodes CASRRLSGGARAGE. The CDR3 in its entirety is CASRRLSGGARAGELFF. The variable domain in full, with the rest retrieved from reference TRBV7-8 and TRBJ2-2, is GAGVSQSPRYKVAKRGQDVALRCDPISGHVSLFWYQQALGQGPEFLTYFQNEAQLDKSGLPSDRFFAERPEGSVSTLKIQRTQQEDSAVYLCASRRLSGGARAGELFFGEGSRLTVL.

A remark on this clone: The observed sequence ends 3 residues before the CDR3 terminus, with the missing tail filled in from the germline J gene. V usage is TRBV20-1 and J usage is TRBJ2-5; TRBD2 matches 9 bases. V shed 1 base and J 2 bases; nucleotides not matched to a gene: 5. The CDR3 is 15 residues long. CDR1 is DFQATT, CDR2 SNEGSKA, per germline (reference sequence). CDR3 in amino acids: CSARGGLAKQETQYF. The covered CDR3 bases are TGCAGTGCTAGAGGGGGACTAGCAAAACAAGAGACC.

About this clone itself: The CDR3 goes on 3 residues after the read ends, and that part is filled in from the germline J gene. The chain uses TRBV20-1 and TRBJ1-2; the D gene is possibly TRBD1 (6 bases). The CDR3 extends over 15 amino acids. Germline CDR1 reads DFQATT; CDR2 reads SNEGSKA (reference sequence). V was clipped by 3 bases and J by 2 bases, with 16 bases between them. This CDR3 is CSARPTGGPNYGYTF. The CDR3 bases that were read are TGCAGTGCTAGGCCAACGGGGGGGCCCAACTATGGC.

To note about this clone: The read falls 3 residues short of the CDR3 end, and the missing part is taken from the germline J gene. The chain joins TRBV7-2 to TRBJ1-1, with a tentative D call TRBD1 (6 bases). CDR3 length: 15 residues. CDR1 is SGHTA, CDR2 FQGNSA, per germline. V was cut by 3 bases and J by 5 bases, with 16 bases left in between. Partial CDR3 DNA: TGTGCCAGCAGCTTGGGGGGGGGCCCCATAACTGAA. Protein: CASSLGGGPITE. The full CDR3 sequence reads CASSLGGGPITEAFF.

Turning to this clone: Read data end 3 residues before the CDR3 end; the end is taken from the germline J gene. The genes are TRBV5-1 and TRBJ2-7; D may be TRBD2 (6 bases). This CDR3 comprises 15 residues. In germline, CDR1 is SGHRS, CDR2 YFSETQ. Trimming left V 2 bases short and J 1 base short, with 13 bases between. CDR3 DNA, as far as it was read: TGCGCCAGCAGCTTTAGGGCTAGCGAATCCTACGAG. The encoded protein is CASSFRASESYE. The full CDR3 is CASSFRASESYEQYF.

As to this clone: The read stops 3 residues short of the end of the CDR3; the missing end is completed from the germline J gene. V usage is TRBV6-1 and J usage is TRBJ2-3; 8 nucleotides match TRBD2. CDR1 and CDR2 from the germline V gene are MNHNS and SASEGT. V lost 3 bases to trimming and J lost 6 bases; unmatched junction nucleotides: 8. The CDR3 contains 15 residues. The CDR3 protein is CASSDRLASRDTQYF. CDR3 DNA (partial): TGTGCCAGCAGTGACAGACTAGCGTCCCGTGATACG.

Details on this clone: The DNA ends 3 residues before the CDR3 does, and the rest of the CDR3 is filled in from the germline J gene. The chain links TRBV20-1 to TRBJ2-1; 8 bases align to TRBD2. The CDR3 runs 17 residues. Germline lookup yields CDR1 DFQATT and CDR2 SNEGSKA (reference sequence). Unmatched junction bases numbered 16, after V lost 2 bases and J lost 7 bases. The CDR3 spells CSARTGLAGRGRNEQFF. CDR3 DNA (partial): TGCAGTGCTAGAACTGGGCTAGCGGGTAGGGGTAGGAATGAG.

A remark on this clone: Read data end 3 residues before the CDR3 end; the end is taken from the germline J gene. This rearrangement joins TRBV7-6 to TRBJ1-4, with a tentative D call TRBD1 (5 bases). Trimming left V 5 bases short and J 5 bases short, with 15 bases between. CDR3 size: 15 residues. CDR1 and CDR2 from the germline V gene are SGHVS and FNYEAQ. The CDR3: CASSAGRGANEKLFF. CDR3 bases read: TGTGCCAGCAGCGCAGGGAGAGGGGCAAATGAAAAA.

The CDR3 reads CASSLADRAEQYF. The CDR3 bases that were read are TGTGCCAGCAGCTTGGCCGACAGGGCCGAG. This rearrangement joins TRBV5-6 to TRBJ2-7, with TRBD1 matching 7 bases. The read ends 3 residues before the CDR3 terminus; that terminus is restored from the germline J gene. The CDR3 has 13 amino acids. From germline, CDR1 is SGHDT and CDR2 YYEEEE. J was trimmed by 6 bases and V by 0 bases; bases with no gene match: 3.

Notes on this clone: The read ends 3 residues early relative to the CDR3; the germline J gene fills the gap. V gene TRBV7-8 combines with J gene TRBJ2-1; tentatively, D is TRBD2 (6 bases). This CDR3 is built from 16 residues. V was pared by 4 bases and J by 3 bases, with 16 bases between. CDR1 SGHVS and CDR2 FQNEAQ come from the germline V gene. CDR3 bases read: TGTGCCAGCAGCTCAAAACTAGGACTACGCTACAATGAG. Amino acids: CASSSKLGLRYNE. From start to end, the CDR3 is CASSSKLGLRYNEQFF.

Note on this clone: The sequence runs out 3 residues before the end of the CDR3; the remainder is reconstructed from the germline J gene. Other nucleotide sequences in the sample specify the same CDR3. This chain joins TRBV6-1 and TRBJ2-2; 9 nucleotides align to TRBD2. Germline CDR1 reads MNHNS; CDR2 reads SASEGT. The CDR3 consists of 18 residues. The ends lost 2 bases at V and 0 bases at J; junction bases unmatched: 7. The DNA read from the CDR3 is TGTGCCAGCAGTGAAACCCTTGCGGGGGGGGCGAACACCGGGGAG. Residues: CASSETLAGGANTGE. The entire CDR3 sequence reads CASSETLAGGANTGELFF.

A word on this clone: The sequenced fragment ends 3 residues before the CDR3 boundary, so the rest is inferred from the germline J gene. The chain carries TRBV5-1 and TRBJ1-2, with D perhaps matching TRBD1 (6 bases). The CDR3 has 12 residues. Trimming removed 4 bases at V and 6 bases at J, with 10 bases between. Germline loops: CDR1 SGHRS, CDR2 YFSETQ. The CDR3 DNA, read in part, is TGCGCCAGCAGCCCACAGGGAGATGGC. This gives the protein CASSPQGDG. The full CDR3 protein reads CASSPQGDGYTF. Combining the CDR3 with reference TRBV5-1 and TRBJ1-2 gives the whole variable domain KAGVTQTPRYLIKTRGQQVTLSCSPISGHRSVSWYQQTPGQGLQFLFEYFSETQRNKGNFPGRFSGRQFSNSRSEMNVSTLELGDSALYLCASSPQGDGYTFGSGTRLTVV.

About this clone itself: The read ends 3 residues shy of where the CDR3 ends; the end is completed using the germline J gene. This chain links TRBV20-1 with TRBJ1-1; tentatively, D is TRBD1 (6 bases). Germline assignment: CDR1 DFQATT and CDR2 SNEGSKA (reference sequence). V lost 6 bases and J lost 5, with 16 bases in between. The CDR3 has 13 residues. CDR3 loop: CSAIRQVGTEAFF. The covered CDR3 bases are TGCAGTGCCATACGACAGGTTGGAACTGAA.